The clone carrying this TCR beta chain was detected only a few times. Each CDR3 protein gets one entry after TCRdb re-called the RT-PCR reads with MiXCR. The sample consists of roughly 290,000 distinct CDR3 sequences, just over 20% of them appearing once. These data come from a study of response to subunit inactivated influenza vaccine. Per the germline V gene, CDR1 is ENHRY and CDR2 is SYGVKD. CDR3 length: 16 residues. Trimming took 3 bases from V and 2 from J; bases not matched to a gene: 7. V usage is TRBV10-3 and J usage is TRBJ2-3; 8 bases align to TRBD2. The clonotype originates from a man aged 50-75 years who received an inactivated influenza vaccine. The starting material was PBMCs from blood, obtained about 20 months after vaccination. The CDR3 is CAISDLGGGTTDTQYF. The CDR3, as DNA: TGTGCCATCAGTGATTTAGGCGGGGGGACCACAGATACGCAGTATTTT.